Reported below is one T cell receptor beta chain. Germline CDR1 is MNHEY and CDR2 is SMNVEV (reference sequence). V was clipped by 9 bases and J by 6 bases, with 17 bases between them. This CDR3 is built from 14 residues. The authors' processing: Amplifying reference gene primers gave estimates of nucleated cell counts. The assay was immunoSEQ multiplex PCR, and TCRdb's table has in-frame clones only and misses some. V and J calls and clone size come straight from that table; D and trimming were deduced from the DNA. The sample has hundreds of thousands of clones; 86% are singletons. These data are taken from a study of blood T cell repertoires in COVID-19. Across the study: Acute and convalescent COVID-19 samples came from the United States, Italy and Spain. Nucleic acid was either cDNA or gDNA, and it came from T cells, B-cell-depleted T cells, or PBMCs.

Sequencing used peripheral blood. This clonotype originated in a woman aged 25 to 39 with active or convalescent COVID-19. V usage is TRBV27 and J usage is TRBJ2-2, with a tentative D call TRBD2 (5 bases). As DNA, the CDR3 is TGTGCCAGTGGGGTCGGACTGGCCCCCGGGGAGCTGTTTTTT. This gives the protein CASGVGLAPGELFF.